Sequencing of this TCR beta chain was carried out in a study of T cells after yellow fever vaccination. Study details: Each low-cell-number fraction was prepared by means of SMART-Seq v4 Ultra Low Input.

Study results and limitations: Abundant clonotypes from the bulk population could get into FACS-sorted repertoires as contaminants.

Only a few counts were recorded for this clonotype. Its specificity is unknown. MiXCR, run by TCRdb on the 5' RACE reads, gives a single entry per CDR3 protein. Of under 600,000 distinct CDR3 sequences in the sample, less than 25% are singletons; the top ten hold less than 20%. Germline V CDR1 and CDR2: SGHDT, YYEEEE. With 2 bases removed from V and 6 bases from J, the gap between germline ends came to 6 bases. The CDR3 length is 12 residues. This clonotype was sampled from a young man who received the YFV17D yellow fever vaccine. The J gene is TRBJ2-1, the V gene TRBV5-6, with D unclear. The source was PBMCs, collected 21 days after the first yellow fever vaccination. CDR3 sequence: CASSLRINEQFF. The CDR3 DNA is TGTGCCAGCAGCTTAAGGATCAATGAGCAGTTCTTC.